The entry below gives a single TCR beta chain sequence along with its context. This sample is drawn from a study of blood T cell repertoires in COVID-19. In the original analysis: Counts of nucleated cells, estimated from reference gene primer amplification, were obtained. Produced via immunoSEQ multiplex PCR; TCRdb's table is partial and in-frame only. Clone size and the V and J calls come from that table; the DNA yielded D and trimming. Among 150,000 to 200,000 clones listed, roughly 85% were seen once. Before being deemed recovered, Cohort 3 donors had two negative PCRs, clearance, or symptom resolution. Germline CDR1 SGHRS, CDR2 YFSETQ. This CDR3 has 14 amino acids. Trimming took off 0 bases at V and 6 bases at J, with 13 bases between the two ends.

Material for sequencing was PBMCs or T cells enriched from blood (not recorded which). The chain uses TRBV5-1 and TRBJ2-7, with D possibly being TRBD1 (6 bases). This receptor was obtained from a woman between 50 and 59 years old who had recovered from COVID-19. The chain's CDR3 is CASSLEGFRGEQYV. CDR3 nucleotide sequence: TGCGCCAGCAGCTTGGAAGGATTCAGGGGCGAGCAGTACGTC.